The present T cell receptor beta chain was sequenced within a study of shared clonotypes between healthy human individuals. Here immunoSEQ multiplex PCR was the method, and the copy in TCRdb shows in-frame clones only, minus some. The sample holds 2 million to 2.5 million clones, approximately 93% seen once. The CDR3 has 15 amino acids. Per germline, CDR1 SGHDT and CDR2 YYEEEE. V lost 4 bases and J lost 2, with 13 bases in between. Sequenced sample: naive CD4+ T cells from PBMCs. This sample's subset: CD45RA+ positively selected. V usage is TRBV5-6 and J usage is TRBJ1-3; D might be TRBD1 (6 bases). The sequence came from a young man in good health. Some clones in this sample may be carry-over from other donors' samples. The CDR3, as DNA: TGTGCCAGCAGCGTATTACAGGGAACTGGAAACACCATATATTTT. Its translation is CASSVLQGTGNTIYF.